This record looks at one T cell receptor (beta chain) sequence and its context. What it binds is not known. Other DNA variants within this sample encode the same CDR3. RNA was isolated and reverse transcribed to cDNA, the sequencing template. TCRdb's table, derived via immunoSEQ multiplex PCR, lists solely in-frame clones and lacks some. The sample holds about 160,000 clones; under 70% are singletons and the top ten take 0.75% to 0.95%. The data were obtained in a study of CD8+ T cells in alopecia areata. Whole-study findings and limits: In lesional scalp, particularly from alopecia totalis/universalis, clonality was higher than in normal scalp. Scalp clonality and expanded CD8+ clones among the top 100 fell significantly with tofacitinib. Normal skin's resident alphabeta T cells are also sequenced in scalp samples.

The CDR3 sequence is 13 residues long. V was clipped by 3 bases and J by 5 bases; unmatched bases: 4. Germline V gene data show CDR1 as GTSNPN and CDR2 as SVGIG (reference sequence). This sample's treatment: oral pan-JAK inhibitor, 5-10 mg twice daily. Sequences were derived from CD4+ T cells sorted from blood, sampled at week 4, from a patient treated with tofacitinib. The sequence derives from a human donor with alopecia areata. This chain joins TRBV30 and TRBJ1-5, with 7 bases lining up with TRBD1. The CDR3 sequence is CAWSRQGYQPQHF. CDR3 DNA: TGTGCCTGGAGCCGACAGGGTTATCAGCCCCAGCATTTT.